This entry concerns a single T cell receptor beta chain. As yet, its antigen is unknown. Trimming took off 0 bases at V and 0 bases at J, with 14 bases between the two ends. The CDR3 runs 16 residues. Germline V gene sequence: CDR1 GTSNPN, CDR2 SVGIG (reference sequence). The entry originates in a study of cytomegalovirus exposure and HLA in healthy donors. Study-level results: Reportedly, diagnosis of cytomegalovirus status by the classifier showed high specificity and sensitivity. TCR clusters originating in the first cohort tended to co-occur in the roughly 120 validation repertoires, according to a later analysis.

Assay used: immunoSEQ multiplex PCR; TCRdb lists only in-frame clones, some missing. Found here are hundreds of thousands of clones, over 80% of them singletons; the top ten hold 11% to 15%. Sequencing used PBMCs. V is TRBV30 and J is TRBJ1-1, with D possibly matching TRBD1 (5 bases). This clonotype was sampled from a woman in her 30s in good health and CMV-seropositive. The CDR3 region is CAWSVNLGALNTEAFF. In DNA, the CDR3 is TGTGCCTGGAGTGTTAACCTTGGGGCTCTGAACACTGAAGCTTTCTTT.